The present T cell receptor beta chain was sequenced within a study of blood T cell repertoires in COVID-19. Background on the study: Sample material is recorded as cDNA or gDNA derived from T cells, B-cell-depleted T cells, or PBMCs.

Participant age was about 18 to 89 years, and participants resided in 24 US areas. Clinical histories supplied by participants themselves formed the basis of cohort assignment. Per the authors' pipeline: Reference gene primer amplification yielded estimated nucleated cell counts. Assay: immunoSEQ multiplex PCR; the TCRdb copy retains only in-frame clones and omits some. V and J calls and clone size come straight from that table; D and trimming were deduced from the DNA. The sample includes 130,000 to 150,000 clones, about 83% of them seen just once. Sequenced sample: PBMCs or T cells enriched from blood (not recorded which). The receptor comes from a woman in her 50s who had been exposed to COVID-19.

This CDR3 reads CASSIDASGAYEQYF. The DNA of the CDR3 is TGTGCCAGTAGTATAGATGCTAGCGGGGCCTACGAGCAGTACTTC. The rearrangement joins TRBV19 to TRBJ2-7; TRBD2 agrees at 9 bases. Germline V lookup: CDR1 LNHDA, CDR2 SQIVND (reference sequence). V shed 0 bases, J shed 2 bases, and the junction held 2 bases outside the gene matches. The CDR3 sequence is 15 residues long. The variable domain in full, with the rest retrieved from reference TRBV19 and TRBJ2-7, is DGGITQSPKYLFRKEGQNVTLSCEQNLNHDAMYWYRQDPGQGLRLIYYSQIVNDFQKGDIAEGYSVSREKKESFPLTVTSAQKNPTAFYLCASSIDASGAYEQYFGPGTRLTVT.